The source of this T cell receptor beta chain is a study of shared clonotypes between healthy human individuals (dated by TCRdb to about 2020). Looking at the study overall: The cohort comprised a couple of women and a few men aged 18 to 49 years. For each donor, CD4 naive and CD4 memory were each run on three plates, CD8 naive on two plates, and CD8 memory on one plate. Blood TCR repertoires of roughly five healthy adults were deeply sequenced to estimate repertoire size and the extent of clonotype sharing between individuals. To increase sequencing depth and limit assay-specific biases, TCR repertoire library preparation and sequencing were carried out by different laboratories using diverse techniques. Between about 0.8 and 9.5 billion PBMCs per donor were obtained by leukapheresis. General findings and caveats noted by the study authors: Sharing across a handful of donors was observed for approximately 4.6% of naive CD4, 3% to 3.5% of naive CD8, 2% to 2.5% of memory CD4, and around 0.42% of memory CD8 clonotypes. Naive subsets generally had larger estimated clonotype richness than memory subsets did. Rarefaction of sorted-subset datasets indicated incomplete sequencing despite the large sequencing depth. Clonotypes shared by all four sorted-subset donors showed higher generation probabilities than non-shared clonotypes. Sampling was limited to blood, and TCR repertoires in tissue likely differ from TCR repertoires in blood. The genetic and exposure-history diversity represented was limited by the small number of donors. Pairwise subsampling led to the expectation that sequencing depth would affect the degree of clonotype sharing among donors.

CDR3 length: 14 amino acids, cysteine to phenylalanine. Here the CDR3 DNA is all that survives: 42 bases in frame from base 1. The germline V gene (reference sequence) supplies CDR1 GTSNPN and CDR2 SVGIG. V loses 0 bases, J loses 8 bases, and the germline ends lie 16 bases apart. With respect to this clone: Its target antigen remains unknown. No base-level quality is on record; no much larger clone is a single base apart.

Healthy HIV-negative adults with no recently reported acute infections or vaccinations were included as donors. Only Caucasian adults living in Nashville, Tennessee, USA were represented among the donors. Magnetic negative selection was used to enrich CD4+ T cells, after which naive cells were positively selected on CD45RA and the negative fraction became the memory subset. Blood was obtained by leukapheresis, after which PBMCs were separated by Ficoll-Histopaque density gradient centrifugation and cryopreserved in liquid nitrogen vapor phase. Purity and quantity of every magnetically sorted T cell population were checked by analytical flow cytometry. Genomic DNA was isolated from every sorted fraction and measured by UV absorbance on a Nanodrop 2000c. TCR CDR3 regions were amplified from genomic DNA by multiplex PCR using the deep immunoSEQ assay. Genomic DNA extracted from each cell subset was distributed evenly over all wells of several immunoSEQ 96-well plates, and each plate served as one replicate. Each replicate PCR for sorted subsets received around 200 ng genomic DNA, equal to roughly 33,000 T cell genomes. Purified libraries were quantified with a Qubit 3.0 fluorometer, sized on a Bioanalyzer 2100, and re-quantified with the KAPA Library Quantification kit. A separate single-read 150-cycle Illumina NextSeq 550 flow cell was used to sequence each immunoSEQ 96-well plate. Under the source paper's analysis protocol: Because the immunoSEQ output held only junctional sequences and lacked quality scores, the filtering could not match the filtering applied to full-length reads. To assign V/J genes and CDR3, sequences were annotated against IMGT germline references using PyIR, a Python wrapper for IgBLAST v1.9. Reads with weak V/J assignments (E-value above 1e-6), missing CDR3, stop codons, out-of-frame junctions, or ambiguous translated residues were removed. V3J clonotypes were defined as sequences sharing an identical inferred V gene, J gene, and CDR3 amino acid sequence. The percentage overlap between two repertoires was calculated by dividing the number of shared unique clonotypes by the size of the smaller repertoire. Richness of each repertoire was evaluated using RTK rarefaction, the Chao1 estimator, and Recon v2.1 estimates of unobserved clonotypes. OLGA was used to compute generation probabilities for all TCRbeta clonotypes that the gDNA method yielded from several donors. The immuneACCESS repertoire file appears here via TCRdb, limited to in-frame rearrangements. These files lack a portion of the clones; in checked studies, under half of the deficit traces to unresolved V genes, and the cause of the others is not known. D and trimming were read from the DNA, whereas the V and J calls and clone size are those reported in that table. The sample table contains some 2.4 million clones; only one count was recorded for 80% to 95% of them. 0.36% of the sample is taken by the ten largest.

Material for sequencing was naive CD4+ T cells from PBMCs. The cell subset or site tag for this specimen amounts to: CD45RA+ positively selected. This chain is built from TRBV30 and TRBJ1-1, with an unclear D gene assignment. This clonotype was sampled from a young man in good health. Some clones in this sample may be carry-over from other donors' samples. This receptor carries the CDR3 CAWSVGGRNAEAFF. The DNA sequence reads TGTGCCTGGAGTGTGGGCGGCAGAAACGCCGAAGCTTTCTTT.